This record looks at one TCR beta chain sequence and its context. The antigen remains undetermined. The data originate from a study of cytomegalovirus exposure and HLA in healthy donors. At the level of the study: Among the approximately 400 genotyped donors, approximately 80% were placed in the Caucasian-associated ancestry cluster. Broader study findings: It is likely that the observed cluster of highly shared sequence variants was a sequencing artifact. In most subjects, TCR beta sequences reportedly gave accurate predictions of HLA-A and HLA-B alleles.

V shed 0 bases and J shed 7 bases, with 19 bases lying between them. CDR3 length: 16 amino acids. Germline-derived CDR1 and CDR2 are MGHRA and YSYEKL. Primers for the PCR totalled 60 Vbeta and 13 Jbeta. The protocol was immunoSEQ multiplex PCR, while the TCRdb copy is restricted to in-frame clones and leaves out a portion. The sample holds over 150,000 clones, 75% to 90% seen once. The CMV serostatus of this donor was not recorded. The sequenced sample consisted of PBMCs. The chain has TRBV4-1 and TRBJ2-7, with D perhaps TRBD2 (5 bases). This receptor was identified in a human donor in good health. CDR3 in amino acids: CASSQDPGLLSGEQYF. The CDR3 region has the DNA TGCGCCAGCAGCCAAGATCCGGGGTTGCTTTCGGGAGAGCAGTACTTC.